The 23 T cell receptor beta chains below all came from one sample that was sequenced in a study of T cells of healthy individuals. TCRdb redid the calling of the 5' RACE reads with MiXCR, one entry per CDR3 protein. Here the sample spans about 96,000 distinct CDR3 sequences, roughly a sixth being singletons. Receptor source: a human donor in good health.

The chain carries TRBV11-1 and TRBJ1-3, with D tentatively TRBD1 (5 bases). V was shortened by 5 bases and J by 4 bases, with 15 bases between the two germline ends. Germline loops: CDR1 SGHAT, CDR2 FQDESV (reference sequence). There are 15 residues in the CDR3. CDR3 DNA: TGTGCCAGCAGCAAAGGGGACCAACAGGGAAACACCATATATTTT. Its translation: CASSKGDQQGNTIYF.

The chain links TRBV5-1 to TRBJ2-5; D is unclear. CDR3 size: 14 residues. V was trimmed by 1 base and J by 0 bases, leaving 7 bases between them. Germline assignment: CDR1 SGHRS and CDR2 YFSETQ. CDR3 DNA sequence: TGCGCCAGCAGCTTGTTGGGGAACCAAGAGACCCAGTACTTC. It encodes CASSLLGNQETQYF.

This clonotype was observed a handful of times. The V gene is TRBV25-1, the J gene TRBJ1-1; D is ambiguous. Germline values: CDR1 MGHDK, CDR2 SYGVNS. This CDR3 has 14 residues. V lost 3 bases to trimming and J lost 4 bases, with 12 bases between them. The CDR3 coding sequence is TGTGCCAGCAGTGAGTCGGGCGTCGTCACTGAAGCTTTCTTT. This sequence encodes CASSESGVVTEAFF.

This clonotype has only a few counts. The chain has TRBV7-9 and TRBJ1-4; 10 nucleotides line up with TRBD1. Germline CDR1 SEHNR, CDR2 FQNEAQ (reference sequence). This CDR3 comprises 15 residues. The ends lost 4 bases at V and 11 bases at J; junction bases unmatched: 10. The DNA for the CDR3 is TGTGCCAGCAGCTCGGACAGGGGGGCTGGTTGGAAACTGTTTTTT. It yields the protein CASSSDRGAGWKLFF.

This clonotype was recorded many times. The chain recombines TRBV20-1 with TRBJ1-6; D possibly corresponds to TRBD1 (5 bases). Germline V gene data show CDR1 as DFQATT and CDR2 as SNEGSKA (reference sequence). V was trimmed by 6 bases and J by 6 bases, leaving 9 bases between them. The CDR3 is made up of 12 amino acids. CDR3 residues: CSARQFNSPLHF. CDR3 nucleotide sequence: TGCAGTGCCAGACAGTTTAATTCACCCCTCCACTTT.

The rearrangement links TRBV27 to TRBJ2-5; 9 nucleotides align to TRBD2. From germline, CDR1 is MNHEY and CDR2 SMNVEV (reference sequence). The CDR3 is 15 residues long. Trimming cost V 5 bases and J 5 bases; bases outside gene matches: 9. This chain's CDR3 is CASSHPAGGAETQYF. CDR3 coding DNA: TGTGCCAGCAGTCATCCAGCGGGGGGTGCGGAGACCCAGTACTTC.

This chain joins TRBV5-1 and TRBJ2-3, with D possibly being TRBD1 or TRBD2 (5 bases each). Trimming stripped 4 bases from V and 3 bases from J, with 18 bases between. The length of the CDR3 is 16 residues. Per the germline V gene, CDR1 is SGHRS and CDR2 is YFSETQ. CDR3 residues: CASSQGTSHRTDTQYF. The CDR3 region has the DNA TGCGCCAGCAGCCAAGGGACCTCACATAGGACAGATACGCAGTATTTT.

The sample holds a few counts of this clonotype. The chain links TRBV7-2 to TRBJ1-1; no definite D call. CDR3 length: 14 residues. Trimming took 5 bases from V and 0 from J, leaving 10 bases between them. CDR1 is SGHTA and CDR2 is FQGNSA in the germline V gene. The CDR3 loop reads CASSGRVMNTEAFF. In nucleotides, the CDR3 is TGTGCCAGCAGCGGGAGGGTTATGAACACTGAAGCTTTCTTT.

The rearrangement joins TRBV20-1 to TRBJ1-4, with 7 nucleotides matching TRBD1. The V gene's germline CDR1 is DFQATT and CDR2 SNEGSKA (reference sequence). V shed 5 bases and J 5 bases; nucleotides not matched to a gene: 8. CDR3 length equals 14 residues. The CDR3 loop is CSASEGAGNEKLFF. DNA for the CDR3: TGCAGTGCTTCGGAGGGGGCGGGGAATGAAAAACTGTTTTTT.

The J gene is TRBJ2-1, the V gene TRBV6-1; D not resolved. Germline CDR1 and CDR2: MNHNS and SASEGT. V gave up 8 bases and J gave up 0 bases, with 11 bases separating them. The CDR3 spans 14 residues. This CDR3 is CASERASSYNEQFF. The CDR3, as DNA: TGTGCCAGCGAACGAGCGAGCTCCTACAATGAGCAGTTCTTC.

The chain combines TRBV6-1 with TRBJ2-5; no clear D gene. V was clipped by 6 bases and J by 4 bases, with 9 bases between them. This CDR3 is 12 amino acids long. CDR1 MNHNS and CDR2 SASEGT come from the germline V gene. Here the CDR3 reads CASRPSGETQYF. CDR3 in DNA: TGTGCCAGCAGACCCTCGGGAGAGACCCAGTACTTC.

Many counts were recorded for this clonotype. The chain couples TRBV7-2 to TRBJ2-3; no definite D call. With 6 bases removed from V and 0 bases from J, the gap between germline ends came to 7 bases. This CDR3 is built from 13 residues. Per germline, CDR1 SGHTA and CDR2 FQGNSA. The DNA for the CDR3 is TGTGCCAGCAGACGAGCCAGCACAGATACGCAGTATTTT. Translating it yields CASRRASTDTQYF.

The chain couples TRBV20-1 to TRBJ2-1; 10 bases match TRBD2. CDR3 length equals 16 residues. V lost 6 bases, J lost 2 bases, and 10 bases stayed unmatched. Germline V gene data show CDR1 as DFQATT and CDR2 as SNEGSKA (reference sequence). The CDR3 region is CSAQGGTSETYNEQFF. For the CDR3, the DNA is TGCAGTGCCCAGGGAGGGACTAGCGAGACCTACAATGAGCAGTTCTTC.

Ten or more counts support this clonotype. The chain has TRBV5-1 and TRBJ1-2; 8 bases match TRBD1. J gave up 9 bases and V 3 bases, and 4 bases lay outside the gene matches. CDR3 length equals 12 residues. Germline CDR1 is SGHRS and CDR2 is YFSETQ. The CDR3 DNA is TGCGCCAGCAGCTGGACAGGGTTGAGCTACACCTTC. It translates to CASSWTGLSYTF.

The chain is built from TRBV5-1 and TRBJ2-7; D is possibly TRBD2 (5 bases). Trimming stripped 2 bases from V and 0 bases from J, with 9 bases between. CDR3 length: 14 residues. Germline V CDR1 and CDR2: SGHRS, YFSETQ. The CDR3 bases are TGCGCCAGCAGCTTAAGCGGAAACTCCTACGAGCAGTACTTC. Amino acids: CASSLSGNSYEQYF.

In this sample, this clonotype turned up a few times. The J gene is TRBJ2-3, the V gene TRBV7-9; tentatively, D is TRBD1 or TRBD2 (5 bases each). The CDR3 spans 15 residues. The germline V and J ends were trimmed by 3 bases and 1 base, with 11 bases remaining between them. Per the germline V gene, CDR1 is SEHNR and CDR2 is FQNEAQ (reference sequence). The CDR3 DNA reads as TGTGCCAGCAGCTTCGCGGTGGGGGGCACAGATACGCAGTATTTT. It codes for CASSFAVGGTDTQYF.

At least ten counts were recorded for this clonotype. The rearrangement links TRBV5-1 to TRBJ1-1; D is unresolved. With 0 bases removed from V and 2 bases from J, the gap between germline ends came to 11 bases. The V gene's germline CDR1 is SGHRS and CDR2 YFSETQ. The CDR3 spans 15 residues. The CDR3 region has the DNA TGCGCCAGCAGCTTGGCGTTGGCGGGAAACACTGAAGCTTTCTTT. Amino acids: CASSLALAGNTEAFF.

This rearrangement joins TRBV30 to TRBJ2-7, with 12 bases identical to TRBD2. After removal of 0 bases from V and 1 base from J, the junction contained 13 bases not matched to a gene. The CDR3 is 19 residues long. Germline CDR1 GTSNPN, CDR2 SVGIG (reference sequence). CDR3 in amino acids: CAWSVLLAGGPAPSYEQYF. The CDR3 coding sequence is TGTGCCTGGAGTGTATTACTAGCGGGGGGCCCCGCCCCGTCCTACGAGCAGTACTTC.

The V call is TRBV4-3, the J call TRBJ2-1; 9 positions match TRBD2. Germline V lookup: CDR1 LGHNA, CDR2 YSLEER. This CDR3 spans 17 amino acids. The ends lost 4 bases at V and 0 bases at J; junction bases unmatched: 7. The CDR3 sequence is CASSRRLAGNSYNEQFF. Written as DNA, the CDR3 is TGCGCCAGCAGCCGGCGGCTAGCGGGGAACTCCTACAATGAGCAGTTCTTC.

A note on this clonotype: An end of the junction differs from the germline gene, which may be a read error. This chain links TRBV20-1 with TRBJ1-1; TRBD1 matches at 7 bases. Germline V lookup: CDR1 DFQATT, CDR2 SNEGSKA (reference sequence). The CDR3 totals 15 residues. The CDR3 DNA follows: TGCAGTGCCAGAGGGGGCTCGGGGGCGCGGACTGAAGCTTTCTTT. It specifies CSARGGSGARTEAFF.

V usage is TRBV20-1 and J usage is TRBJ2-7, with D tentatively TRBD1 (5 bases). V was trimmed by 4 bases and J by 2 bases, leaving 12 bases between them. CDR1 and CDR2 (germline): DFQATT, SNEGSKA (reference sequence). The CDR3 is made up of 13 amino acids. The CDR3 sequence: CSAIETVAYEQYF. For the CDR3, the DNA is TGCAGTGCTATTGAGACAGTGGCCTACGAGCAGTACTTC.

The rearrangement uses TRBV20-1 and TRBJ1-5; D possibly corresponds to TRBD1 (5 bases). The CDR3 has 12 amino acids. CDR1 DFQATT and CDR2 SNEGSKA come from the germline V gene (reference sequence). V dropped 5 bases and J dropped 6 bases, with 11 bases sitting between them. Written as DNA, the CDR3 is TGCAGTGCTTACAGGATTGGTCAGCCCCAGCATTTT. This encodes CSAYRIGQPQHF.

V and J are TRBV20-1 and TRBJ2-3; unclear D gene. Trimming took off 4 bases at V and 2 bases at J, with 4 bases between the two ends. There are 11 residues in the CDR3. Germline lookup yields CDR1 DFQATT and CDR2 SNEGSKA (reference sequence). CDR3 protein: CSAILTDTQYF. Here the CDR3 DNA reads TGCAGTGCTATACTCACAGATACGCAGTATTTT.